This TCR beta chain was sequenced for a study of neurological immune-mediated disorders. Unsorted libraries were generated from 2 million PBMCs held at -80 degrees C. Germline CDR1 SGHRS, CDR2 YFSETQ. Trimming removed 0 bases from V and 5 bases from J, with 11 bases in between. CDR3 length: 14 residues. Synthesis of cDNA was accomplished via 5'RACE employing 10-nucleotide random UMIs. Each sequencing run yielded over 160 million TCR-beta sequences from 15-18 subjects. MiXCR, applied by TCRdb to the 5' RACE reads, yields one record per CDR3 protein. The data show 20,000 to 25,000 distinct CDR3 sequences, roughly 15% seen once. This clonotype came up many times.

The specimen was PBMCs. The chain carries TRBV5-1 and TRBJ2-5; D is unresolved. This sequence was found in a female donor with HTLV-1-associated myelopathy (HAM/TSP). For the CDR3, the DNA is TGCGCCAGCAGCTTGGTTGGACCCCAGGAGACCCAGTACTTC. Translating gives CASSLVGPQETQYF. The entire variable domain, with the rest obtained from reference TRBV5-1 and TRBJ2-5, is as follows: KAGVTQTPRYLIKTRGQQVTLSCSPISGHRSVSWYQQTPGQGLQFLFEYFSETQRNKGNFPGRFSGRQFSNSRSEMNVSTLELGDSALYLCASSLVGPQETQYFGPGTRLLVL.